These 6 T cell receptor beta chains were all obtained from the same sample, sequenced in a study of monozygotic twins with inflammatory bowel disease (dated by TCRdb to between 2018 and 2021). The method was 5' RACE. Sequencer: Illumina HiSeq 2500. TCRdb reprocessed the reads, and each CDR3 protein sequence is entered once, without DNA. The sample table on file contains fewer than 450,000 distinct CDR3 sequences. The ten top clones hold just over 2.5% of the sample. The source material was blood. The receptors shown here come from a human donor with ulcerative colitis or Crohn's disease, or a healthy co-twin of an affected twin (not recorded which).

This rearrangement joins TRBV5-1 to TRBJ2-1. The CDR3 length is 14 residues. Germline CDR1 is SGHRS and CDR2 is YFSETQ. The chain's CDR3 is CASSLGDTYNEQFF.

The chain uses TRBV4-2 and TRBJ2-2; TCRdb outputs TRBD2, but without DNA this stays unchecked. The CDR3 runs to 15 residues. Germline loops: CDR1 LGHNA, CDR2 YNFKEQ. The CDR3 region is CASSSTIAGTGELFF.

The rearrangement joins TRBV7-2 to TRBJ1-6; no DNA is available, so the TRBD1 call from TCRdb remains unchecked. The CDR3 extends over 13 amino acids. Germline CDR1 is SGHTA and CDR2 is FQGNSA. The CDR3: CASTGQETSPLHF.

This chain connects TRBV7-9 to TRBJ2-7; the D call of TRBD1 rests on TCRdb alone, since no DNA is present to check it. Germline V lookup: CDR1 SEHNR, CDR2 FQNEAQ (reference sequence). This CDR3 has 16 residues. The CDR3: CASSPPQQGNLYEQYF.

This chain joins TRBV4-3 and TRBJ2-1; the TCRdb D gene call, TRBD2, has no DNA to confirm it. CDR1 and CDR2 from the germline V gene are LGHNA and YSLEER. This CDR3 comprises 15 residues. CDR3 residues: CASSQVSSGNNEQFF.

The chain recombines TRBV5-1 with TRBJ2-7; TCRdb picks TRBD2, but there is no DNA to check that call. This CDR3 comprises 15 residues. The germline V gene has CDR1 SGHRS and CDR2 YFSETQ. The CDR3 sequence: CASSLRGRQNYEQYF.